This T cell receptor beta chain was captured by sequencing in a study of blood T cell repertoires in COVID-19. V was cut by 0 bases and J by 6 bases, with 14 bases left in between. Per the germline V gene, CDR1 is LGHNA and CDR2 is YNFKEQ. The CDR3 is 16 amino acids. TCRdb keeps only in-frame clones here, not all; method: immunoSEQ multiplex PCR. The repertoire has about 270,000 clones, more than 75% of them found once; the top ten carry around 2%. This chain connects TRBV4-2 to TRBJ2-2; D uncertain. This sequence was found in a woman in her fifties or sixties in a cohort exposed to, infected with or recovered from COVID-19 (not recorded which). Sequencing input: PBMCs or T cells enriched from blood (not recorded which). The CDR3 here is CASSQDSLIGAGELFF. The DNA for the CDR3 is TGTGCCAGCAGCCAAGATAGCCTAATTGGAGCCGGGGAGCTGTTTTTT.